This TCR beta chain appears in the sequencing data of a study of blood T cell repertoires in COVID-19. Assay: immunoSEQ multiplex PCR; the TCRdb copy retains only in-frame clones and omits some. The sample shows about 65,000 clones, roughly four fifths of them seen only once. V gave up 8 bases and J gave up 0 bases, with 8 bases separating them. CDR3 length equals 13 residues. The sequencing input was peripheral blood. The receptor comes from an elderly man with acute or convalescent COVID-19. The chain employs TRBV12-3 or TRBV12-4 and TRBJ2-1; tentatively, D is TRBD2 (6 bases). The CDR3 region has the DNA TGTGCCAGCGGGGGGAGCTCCTACAATGAGCAGTTCTTC. This codes for CASGGSSYNEQFF.